These T cell receptor beta chains were read from a single sample in a study of chemoradiotherapy in HPV16-positive cancers. Data came from immunoSEQ multiplex PCR; TCRdb stores just in-frame clones and leaves some out. The sample has roughly 34,000 clones; about four fifths are singletons. The material was blood, obtained from a patient who underwent chemoradiotherapy. These TCRs come from a human donor with HPV-associated anogenital cancer. Both conserved end residues are part of each CDR3. D genes are given only for firm matches. Size tells how often a clone was seen (once, few, many) or the class of an expanded clone, and some rows leave it out.

>-|TRBV5-3|-|TRBJ1-1
CASSRAGEAFF
TGTGCCAGCAGCAGAGCCGGGGAAGCTTTCTTT
>TRBD2|TRBV7-9|-|TRBJ2-7
CASSPPSTSGREQYF
TGTGCCAGCAGCCCCCCATCGACTAGCGGGAGAGAGCAGTACTTC
>TRBD2|TRBV2|-|TRBJ2-1
CASSQGLAFGEQFF
TGTGCCAGCAGTCAGGGACTAGCATTCGGTGAGCAGTTCTTC
>TRBD1|TRBV6-1|-|TRBJ2-7
CASRYGQGYYEQYF
TGTGCCAGCAGATATGGACAGGGCTACTACGAGCAGTACTTC
>TRBD2|TRBV30|-|TRBJ2-3
CAWSVQKASGGGFTDTQYF
TGTGCCTGGAGTGTCCAAAAGGCTAGCGGGGGGGGTTTCACAGATACGCAGTATTTT
>-|TRBV19|-|TRBJ2-5
CASSILGREETQYF
TGTGCCAGTAGTATATTAGGACGGGAAGAGACCCAGTACTTC
>-|TRBV5-6|-|TRBJ2-3
CASSSTATDTQYF
TGTGCCAGCAGCTCGACAGCCACAGATACGCAGTATTTT
>TRBD1|TRBV7-9|few|TRBJ1-2
CASSLGTGLSNYGYTF
TGTGCCAGCAGCCTAGGGACAGGCCTATCTAACTATGGCTACACCTTC
>-|TRBV4-3|-|TRBJ2-7
CASSQGSSGSYEQYF
TGCGCCAGCAGCCAAGGCTCCTCGGGCTCCTACGAGCAGTACTTC
>TRBD1|TRBV28|once|TRBJ1-1
CASSFRGQNTEAFF
TGTGCCAGCAGTTTCAGGGGGCAAAACACTGAAGCTTTCTTT
>TRBD1|TRBV5-4|-|TRBJ2-2
CASSAGGTGVTGELFF
TGTGCCAGCAGCGCAGGTGGGACAGGGGTCACCGGGGAGCTGTTTTTT
>-|TRBV6-1|-|TRBJ1-6
CASSERGLNSPLHF
TGTGCCAGCAGTGAACGGGGACTTAATTCACCCCTCCACTTT
>-|TRBV5-1|-|TRBJ2-7
CASSGSTAGGYEQYF
TGCGCCAGCAGCGGGTCCACGGCAGGGGGGTACGAGCAGTACTTC
>-|TRBV7-3|-|TRBJ2-1
CASSPQGYNEQFF
TGTGCCAGCAGCCCACAGGGCTACAATGAGCAGTTCTTC
>TRBD2|TRBV9|-|TRBJ2-1
CASSVALAGPNEQFF
TGTGCCAGCAGCGTAGCACTAGCGGGGCCCAATGAGCAGTTCTTC
>-|TRBV6-1|-|TRBJ1-2
CASIDPFYGYTF
TGTGCCAGCATTGACCCCTTCTATGGCTACACCTTC
>-|TRBV9|-|TRBJ2-2
CASSAVPGELFF
TGTGCCAGCAGCGCTGTGCCCGGGGAGCTGTTTTTT
>-|TRBV11-3|-|TRBJ2-7
CARGGRTHSYEQYF
TGTGCCAGAGGGGGGCGAACCCATTCCTACGAGCAGTACTTC
>-|TRBV9|-|TRBJ1-2
CASSEAQGTGYGYTF
TGTGCCAGCAGCGAGGCACAGGGAACTGGCTATGGCTACACCTTC
>-|TRBV9|once|TRBJ2-2
CASRSGTGLMNTGELFF
TGTGCCAGCCGGTCTGGCACGGGACTGATGAACACCGGGGAGCTGTTTTTT
>TRBD2|TRBV5-6|-|TRBJ2-1
CASSWAGGGQFF
TGTGCCAGCAGCTGGGCCGGGGGGGGGCAGTTCTTC
>-|TRBV11-1|-|TRBJ1-3
CASSWGHGNTIYF
TGTGCCAGCAGCTGGGGACACGGAAACACCATATATTTT